The 2 T cell receptor beta chains in this list originate from one sample, sequenced in a study of tumor and adjacent non-tumor tissue in lung cancer. The library came from three nested PCR rounds adapted from ARM-PCR protocols. MiXCR was run by TCRdb on the multiplex PCR reads, yielding one entry per CDR3 protein. The data show fewer than 120,000 distinct CDR3 sequences, roughly 84% seen once. No cell sorting was done before RNA was extracted from the tissue. The sample taken for sequencing was lung tumor tissue. The receptors originated from a man between 65 and 79 years old with non-small cell lung cancer.

On this clonotype: An end of the junction differs from the germline gene, which may be a read error. This chain links TRBV12-3 or TRBV12-4 with TRBJ2-5; D may be TRBD2 (6 bases). CDR3 length equals 15 residues. CDR3: CACSGLAWVVETQYF. CDR3 sequence (DNA): TGTGCCTGCAGCGGGCTAGCGTGGGTGGTGGAGACCCAGTACTTC.

This clonotype appeared once. The chain combines TRBV4-1 with TRBJ2-2; the D gene is possibly TRBD2 (5 bases). The CDR3 length is 19 residues. Germline V gene lookup returns CDR1 MGHRA and CDR2 YSYEKL. V gave up 1 base and J gave up 12 bases, with 30 bases separating them. The CDR3 coding sequence is TGCGCCAGCAGCCAAGTTTCATTTTGGGCGGGTTCAGTCACTGGGAAGCTGTTTTTT. Translation gives CASSQVSFWAGSVTGKLFF.